A single sample is the source of the 28 T cell receptor beta chains below, sequenced in a study of T cell changes during pregnancy in multiple sclerosis. Libraries were prepared by immunoSEQ multiplex PCR; TCRdb keeps only in-frame clonotypes and omits some of them. The repertoire holds some 70,000 clones, with roughly 92% as singletons. The source material was CD8+ T cells from peripheral blood mononuclear cells, sampled in the third trimester of pregnancy. All receptors come from a female donor in good health, enrolled as a control in a pregnancy study.

In this sample, this clone turned up once. The J gene is TRBJ2-1, the V gene TRBV9; the match to TRBD1 covers 9 bases. The CDR3 contains 15 residues. Germline lookup yields CDR1 SGDLS and CDR2 YYNGEE. V lost 3 bases to trimming and J lost 7 bases; unmatched junction nucleotides: 8. CDR3 DNA sequence: TGTGCCAGCAGCGACCCACAGGACAGGGGTAATGAGCAGTTCTTC. Its protein is CASSDPQDRGNEQFF.

This clone has just a few counts. The rearrangement links TRBV9 to TRBJ2-2; D perhaps matches TRBD1 (5 bases). Trimming pared 2 bases from V and 3 bases from J, leaving 8 bases between. The CDR3 sequence is 14 residues long. Germline CDR1 SGDLS, CDR2 YYNGEE. The CDR3 DNA reads as TGTGCCAGCAGCGTTCAAGGGGACACCGGGGAGCTGTTTTTT. Its translation is CASSVQGDTGELFF.

This clone was recorded once. The rearrangement joins TRBV27 to TRBJ2-7; 9 bases are a match to TRBD1. The CDR3 is 20 amino acids. The germline gives CDR1 MNHEY, CDR2 SMNVEV (reference sequence). After removal of 4 bases from V and 5 bases from J, the junction contained 24 bases not matched to a gene. DNA for the CDR3: TGTGCCAGCAGTTCCTCAGATAGGGTTTCGCCGGGACAGGGAGAGCACGAGCAGTACTTC. Translated: CASSSSDRVSPGQGEHEQYF.

The chain recombines TRBV4-3 with TRBJ1-2; D unclear. The CDR3 runs to 15 residues. Germline V lookup: CDR1 LGHNA, CDR2 YSLEER. V was clipped by 3 bases and J by 4 bases, with 15 bases between them. The CDR3 DNA reads as TGCGCCAGCAGCCACACCCTCGGGGTCGGCTATGGCTACACCTTC. Translation: CASSHTLGVGYGYTF.

The chain couples TRBV18 to TRBJ1-5, with 7 bases lining up with TRBD1. Looked up from germline, CDR1 is KGHSH and CDR2 is LQKENI. The CDR3 is 15 amino acids. V lost 4 bases to trimming and J lost 5 bases; unmatched junction nucleotides: 8. The CDR3 DNA follows: TGTGCCAGCTCACTGCAGACAGGGATCGATCAGCCCCAGCATTTT. Translation: CASSLQTGIDQPQHF.

This clone was seen once. The J gene is TRBJ2-2, the V gene TRBV27; 11 nucleotides match TRBD1. Trimming took 5 bases from V and 4 from J; bases not matched to a gene: 3. This CDR3 region has 15 residues. Per the germline V gene, CDR1 is MNHEY and CDR2 is SMNVEV (reference sequence). Written as DNA, the CDR3 is TGTGCCAGCAGTGAAGGGACAGGGGGCACCGGGGAGCTGTTTTTT. This sequence encodes CASSEGTGGTGELFF.

The chain uses TRBV30 and TRBJ1-2; a possible D gene is TRBD1 (5 bases). CDR1 GTSNPN and CDR2 SVGIG come from the germline V gene (reference sequence). V shed 3 bases and J shed 6 bases, with 14 bases lying between them. This CDR3 is built from 13 residues. The CDR3 DNA follows: TGTGCCTGGAGCGAAGGGGCGAATGATGGCTACACCTTC. Protein sequence: CAWSEGANDGYTF.

J is TRBJ1-2 and V is TRBV11-2; maybe TRBD1 (5 bases). Germline V gene lookup returns CDR1 SGHAT and CDR2 FQNNGV. This CDR3 has 13 amino acids. Trimming cost V 9 bases and J 6 bases, with 17 bases left between them. DNA for the CDR3: TGTGCCAGTCACTTTTCGGGGGGAGATGGCTACACCTTC. Translated, it gives CASHFSGGDGYTF. The variable domain in full, with the rest retrieved from reference TRBV11-2 and TRBJ1-2, is EAGVAQSPRYKIIEKRQSVAFWCNPISGHATLYWYQQILGQGPKLLIQFQNNGVVDDSQLPKDRFSAERLKGVDSTLKIQPAKLEDSAVYLCASHFSGGDGYTFGSGTRLTVV.

Concerning this clone: The germline gene is not matched at one end of the junction; a read error may be the cause. This chain connects TRBV19 to TRBJ1-2; D not resolved. CDR1 and CDR2 from the germline V gene are LNHDA and SQIVND (reference sequence). The CDR3 is made up of 14 amino acids. This CDR3 reads CASRIAGGPYGYTF. The CDR3, as DNA: TGTGCCAGTAGAATAGCGGGAGGTCCCTATGGCTACACCTTC.

V and J are TRBV2 and TRBJ1-2; weak D call: TRBD1 (5 bases). CDR1 and CDR2 from the germline V gene are SNHLY and FYNNEI. The CDR3 spans 15 residues. V lost 4 bases, J lost 4 bases, and 16 bases lay in between. CDR3 residues: CASSAGGGLSYGYTF. As DNA, the CDR3 is TGTGCCAGCAGTGCCGGGGGGGGGTTGAGCTATGGCTACACCTTC.

This chain connects TRBV9 to TRBJ2-1; 14 nucleotides agree with TRBD2. There are 16 residues in the CDR3. Germline CDR1 is SGDLS and CDR2 is YYNGEE. The V gene end was trimmed by 0 bases and the J gene end by 7 bases; junction bases not matched to a gene: 3. The CDR3 nucleotides read TGTGCCAGCAGCGTAGGACTAGCGGGGGGGGGAAATGAGCAGTTCTTC. This gives the protein CASSVGLAGGGNEQFF. The variable domain in full, with the rest retrieved from reference TRBV9 and TRBJ2-1, is DSGVTQTPKHLITATGQRVTLRCSPRSGDLSVYWYQQSLDQGLQFLIQYYNGEERAKGNILERFSAQQFPDLHSELNLSSLELGDSALYFCASSVGLAGGGNEQFFGPGTRLTVL.

In nucleotides, the CDR3 is TGTGCCAGCACAGAGACAGGGGGTTACGAGCAGTACTTC. The encoded protein is CASTETGGYEQYF. This chain joins TRBV2 and TRBJ2-7; 9 bases are a match to TRBD1. Germline loops: CDR1 SNHLY, CDR2 FYNNEI. The ends lost 7 bases at V and 4 bases at J; junction bases unmatched: 5. The CDR3 covers 13 residues.

The chain couples TRBV7-3 to TRBJ2-1; TRBD2 might be the D (6 bases). V lost 2 bases to trimming and J lost 4 bases, with 12 bases between them. The CDR3 extends over 15 amino acids. Germline CDR1 reads SGHTA; CDR2 reads FQGTGA. This CDR3 reads CASSLFGGAYNEQFF. CDR3 nucleotide sequence: TGTGCCAGCAGCTTATTTGGCGGGGCATACAATGAGCAGTTCTTC. Full variable domain (remainder filled in from reference TRBV7-3 and TRBJ2-1): GAGVSQTPSNKVTEKGKYVELRCDPISGHTALYWYRQSLGQGPEFLIYFQGTGAADDSGLPNDRFFAVRPEGSVSTLKIQRTERGDSAVYLCASSLFGGAYNEQFFGPGTRLTVL.

The chain links TRBV30 to TRBJ1-3; unclear D gene. The CDR3 is 12 residues long. V lost 1 base to trimming and J lost 8 bases, with 9 bases between them. CDR1 and CDR2 (germline): GTSNPN, SVGIG (reference sequence). CDR3 DNA sequence: TGTGCCTGGAGTGCCCTGGCCCACACCATATATTTT. This translates into CAWSALAHTIYF.

This chain joins TRBV29-1 and TRBJ1-2; D is undetermined. Germline loops: CDR1 SQVTM, CDR2 ANQGSEA. The length of the CDR3 is 10 residues. Trimming pared 1 base from V and 6 bases from J, leaving 3 bases between. As DNA, the CDR3 is TGCAGCGTTGAAGCCAATGGCTACACCTTC. Protein product: CSVEANGYTF.

This clone appeared a single time. This chain's CDR3 is CASSLVRETSYNEQFF. The CDR3 bases are TGTGCCAGCAGCTTAGTCCGGGAGACCTCCTACAATGAGCAGTTCTTC. The V gene is TRBV7-8, the J gene TRBJ2-1; possible D gene TRBD2, 6 bases. The CDR3 totals 16 residues. V lost 1 base and J 0 bases, leaving 10 bases between the germline ends. CDR1 is SGHVS, CDR2 FQNEAQ, per germline.

This chain connects TRBV11-2 to TRBJ2-1; D gene ambiguous. V gave up 3 bases and J gave up 10 bases, with 7 bases separating them. Germline CDR1 reads SGHAT; CDR2 reads FQNNGV. This CDR3 contains 11 residues. CDR3 region: CASSFTTEQFF. The CDR3 DNA reads TGTGCCAGCAGCTTTACAACGGAGCAGTTCTTC. The whole variable domain, remainder taken from reference TRBV11-2 and TRBJ2-1, is EAGVAQSPRYKIIEKRQSVAFWCNPISGHATLYWYQQILGQGPKLLIQFQNNGVVDDSQLPKDRFSAERLKGVDSTLKIQPAKLEDSAVYLCASSFTTEQFFGPGTRLTVL.

V gene TRBV29-1 combines with J gene TRBJ2-7; perhaps TRBD2 as D (6 bases). Germline V CDR1 and CDR2: SQVTM, ANQGSEA. CDR3 length: 15 amino acids. The V end lost 5 bases, the J end lost 1 base, and 18 bases lay between the germline ends. Written as DNA, the CDR3 is TGCAGCGTTCGCGGACCGGGGCGGGAATCCTACGAGCAGTACTTC. This gives the protein CSVRGPGRESYEQYF.

The J gene is TRBJ1-5, the V gene TRBV5-6; 8 nucleotides agree with TRBD1. Germline CDR1 and CDR2: SGHDT and YYEEEE. Trimming removed 1 base from V and 2 bases from J; junction bases left unmatched: 11. The CDR3 is 18 amino acids. Written as DNA, the CDR3 is TGTGCCAGCAGCTTGACCCTACGGACAGGGATTGGCAATCAGCCCCAGCATTTT. Residues: CASSLTLRTGIGNQPQHF.

The chain has TRBV7-8 and TRBJ1-1; D is uncertain. Germline assignment: CDR1 SGHVS and CDR2 FQNEAQ. V lost 3 bases and J lost 0, with 8 bases in between. The CDR3 contains 14 residues. CDR3 sequence: CASSLGSVNTEAFF. The CDR3 nucleotides are TGTGCCAGCAGCTTGGGCTCTGTGAACACTGAAGCTTTCTTT.

The J gene is TRBJ2-3, the V gene TRBV11-2; weak D call: TRBD2 (5 bases). Trimming removed 5 bases at V and 5 bases at J, with 14 bases between. Looked up from germline, CDR1 is SGHAT and CDR2 is FQNNGV. The CDR3 is made up of 14 amino acids. CDR3 loop: CASSPPGVGDTQYF. CDR3 sequence (DNA): TGTGCCAGCAGCCCCCCCGGGGTGGGAGATACGCAGTATTTT. The whole variable domain, remainder taken from reference TRBV11-2 and TRBJ2-3, is EAGVAQSPRYKIIEKRQSVAFWCNPISGHATLYWYQQILGQGPKLLIQFQNNGVVDDSQLPKDRFSAERLKGVDSTLKIQPAKLEDSAVYLCASSPPGVGDTQYFGPGTRLTVL.

The rearrangement uses TRBV27 and TRBJ1-5, with TRBD1 matching 8 bases. V lost 8 bases, J lost 2 bases, and 5 bases stayed unmatched. CDR3 size: 14 residues. Germline V CDR1 and CDR2: MNHEY, SMNVEV (reference sequence). CDR3: CASGPGQGNQPQHF. The CDR3 DNA is TGTGCCAGCGGACCGGGACAGGGCAATCAGCCCCAGCATTTT.

The J gene is TRBJ2-2, the V gene TRBV7-2; 7 bases are shared with TRBD2. Germline-derived CDR1 and CDR2 are SGHTA and FQGNSA. Trimming took 1 base from V and 0 from J; bases not matched to a gene: 8. This CDR3 has 18 amino acids. The CDR3 protein is CASSLGSSGRPNTGELFF. CDR3 nucleotides: TGTGCCAGCAGCTTAGGGTCTAGCGGCCGACCGAACACCGGGGAGCTGTTTTTT.

The chain combines TRBV19 with TRBJ1-2; D might be TRBD1 (5 bases). Germline V gene sequence: CDR1 LNHDA, CDR2 SQIVND (reference sequence). The CDR3 is 14 amino acids. V gave up 5 bases and J gave up 4 bases, with 14 bases separating them. CDR3: CASSPQGWIYGYTF. The CDR3 region has the DNA TGTGCCAGTAGTCCGCAGGGTTGGATCTATGGCTACACCTTC.

This chain uses TRBV30 with TRBJ2-7; no clear D gene. Germline lookup yields CDR1 GTSNPN and CDR2 SVGIG (reference sequence). The length of the CDR3 is 13 residues. Trimming cost V 6 bases and J 2 bases, with 14 bases left between them. The CDR3 sequence: CACEEIVTYEQYF. In DNA form, the CDR3 reads TGTGCCTGCGAGGAGATCGTTACCTACGAGCAGTACTTC.

This sequence joins TRBV4-3 and TRBJ2-7; 8 bases line up with TRBD1. CDR1 and CDR2 (germline): LGHNA, YSLEER. The V and J ends lost 3 bases and 3 bases, in that order; junction bases with no gene match: 1. This CDR3 is built from 13 residues. In DNA form, the CDR3 reads TGCGCCAGCAGCCATACAGGGGGCTACGAGCAGTACTTC. Translating gives CASSHTGGYEQYF.

This rearrangement joins TRBV7-3 to TRBJ2-2, with 12 bases lining up with TRBD1. With 5 bases clipped from V and 4 bases from J, the junction kept 8 bases outside the gene matches. The germline gives CDR1 SGHTA, CDR2 FQGTGA. This CDR3 has 17 residues. The CDR3 sequence: CASSPPGQGAGTGELFF. CDR3 bases: TGTGCCAGCAGCCCTCCGGGACAGGGGGCGGGCACCGGGGAGCTGTTTTTT.

The V call is TRBV5-1, the J call TRBJ2-7, with 8 bases that match TRBD1. With 3 bases clipped from V and 2 bases from J, the junction kept 4 bases outside the gene matches. The CDR3 length is 14 residues. Per germline, CDR1 SGHRS and CDR2 YFSETQ. The CDR3 loop reads CASSSGQGTYEQYF. The CDR3 DNA sequence: TGCGCCAGCAGCTCAGGACAGGGCACCTACGAGCAGTACTTC.